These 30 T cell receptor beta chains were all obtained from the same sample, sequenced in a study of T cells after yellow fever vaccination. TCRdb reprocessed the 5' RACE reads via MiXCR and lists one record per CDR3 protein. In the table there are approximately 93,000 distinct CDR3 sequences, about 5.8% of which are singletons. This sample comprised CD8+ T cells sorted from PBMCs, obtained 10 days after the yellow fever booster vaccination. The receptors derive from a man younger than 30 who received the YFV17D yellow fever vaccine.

CDR3 region: CASSPPLVGLTTEAFF. CDR3 nucleotide sequence: TGTGCCAGCAGCCCCCCACTGGTAGGACTTACGACTGAAGCTTTCTTT. The rearrangement joins TRBV5-5 to TRBJ1-1; D call uncertain. The CDR3 is made up of 16 amino acids. In germline, CDR1 is SGHKS, CDR2 YYEKEE (reference sequence). V lost 4 bases and J lost 5, with 21 bases in between.

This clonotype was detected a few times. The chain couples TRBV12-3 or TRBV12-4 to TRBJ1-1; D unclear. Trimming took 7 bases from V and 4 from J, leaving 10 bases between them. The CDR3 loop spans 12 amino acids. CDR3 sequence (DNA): TGTGCCAGCACCCTTTGGGGCACTGAAGCTTTCTTT. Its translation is CASTLWGTEAFF.

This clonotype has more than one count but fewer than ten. The CDR3 nucleotides are TGCGCCAGCGCAGAAGTATTTAGTCCAGAAAGTGCTTTCTTT. Its protein is CASAEVFSPESAFF. The chain recombines TRBV4-1 with TRBJ1-1; D unresolved. CDR3 length equals 14 residues. Germline V lookup: CDR1 MGHRA, CDR2 YSYEKL. Trimming cost V 8 bases and J 11 bases, with 24 bases left between them.

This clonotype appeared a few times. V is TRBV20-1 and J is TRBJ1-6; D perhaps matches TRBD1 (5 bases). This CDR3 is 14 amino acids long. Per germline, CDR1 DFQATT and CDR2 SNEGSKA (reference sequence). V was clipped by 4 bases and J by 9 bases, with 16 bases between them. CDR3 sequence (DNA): TGCAGTGCTAAAACCGGGACCGAGGGTTCACCCCTCCACTTT. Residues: CSAKTGTEGSPLHF.

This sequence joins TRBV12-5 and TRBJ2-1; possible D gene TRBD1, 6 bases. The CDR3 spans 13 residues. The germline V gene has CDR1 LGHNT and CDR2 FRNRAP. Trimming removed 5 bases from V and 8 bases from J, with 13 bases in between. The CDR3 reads CASGLGGQDEQFF. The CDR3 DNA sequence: TGTGCTAGTGGTCTTGGGGGCCAGGATGAGCAGTTCTTC.

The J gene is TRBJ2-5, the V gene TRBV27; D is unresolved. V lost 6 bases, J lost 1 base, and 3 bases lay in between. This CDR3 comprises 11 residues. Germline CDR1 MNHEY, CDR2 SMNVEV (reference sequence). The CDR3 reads CASRTQETQYF. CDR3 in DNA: TGTGCCAGCAGAACCCAAGAGACCCAGTACTTC.

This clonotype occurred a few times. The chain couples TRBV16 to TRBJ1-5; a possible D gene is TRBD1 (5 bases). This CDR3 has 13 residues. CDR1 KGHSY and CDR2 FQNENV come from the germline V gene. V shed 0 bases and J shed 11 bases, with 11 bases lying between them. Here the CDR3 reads CASSQSGPRAQHF. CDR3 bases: TGTGCCAGCAGCCAATCGGGGCCCCGAGCCCAGCATTTT.

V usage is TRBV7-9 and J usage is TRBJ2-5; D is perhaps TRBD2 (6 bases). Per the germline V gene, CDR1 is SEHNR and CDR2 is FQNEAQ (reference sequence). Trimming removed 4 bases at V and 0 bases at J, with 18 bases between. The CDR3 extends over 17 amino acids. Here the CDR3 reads CASSSLRTTRNQETQYF. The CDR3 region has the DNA TGTGCCAGCAGCTCGCTGAGGACTACCCGCAACCAAGAGACCCAGTACTTC.

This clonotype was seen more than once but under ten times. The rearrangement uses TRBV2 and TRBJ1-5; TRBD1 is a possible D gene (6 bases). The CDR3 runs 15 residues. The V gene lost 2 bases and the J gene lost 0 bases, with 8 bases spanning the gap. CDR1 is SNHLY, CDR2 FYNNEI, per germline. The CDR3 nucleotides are TGTGCCAGCAGTGAAAGGACAGATAGCAATCAGCCCCAGCATTTT. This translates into CASSERTDSNQPQHF.

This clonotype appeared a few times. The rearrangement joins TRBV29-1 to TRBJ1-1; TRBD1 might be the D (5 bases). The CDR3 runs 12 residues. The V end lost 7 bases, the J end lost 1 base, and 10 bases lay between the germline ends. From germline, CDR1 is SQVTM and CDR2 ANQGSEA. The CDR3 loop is CSAPGPNTEAFF. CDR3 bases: TGCAGCGCACCGGGACCGAACACTGAAGCTTTCTTT.

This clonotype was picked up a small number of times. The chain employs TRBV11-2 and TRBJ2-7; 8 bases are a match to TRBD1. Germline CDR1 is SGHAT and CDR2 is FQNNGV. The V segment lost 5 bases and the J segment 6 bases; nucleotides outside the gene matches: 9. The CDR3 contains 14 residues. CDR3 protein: CASSPWDRTFEQYF. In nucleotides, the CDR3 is TGTGCCAGCAGCCCCTGGGACAGGACCTTCGAGCAGTACTTC. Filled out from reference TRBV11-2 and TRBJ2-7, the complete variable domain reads EAGVAQSPRYKIIEKRQSVAFWCNPISGHATLYWYQQILGQGPKLLIQFQNNGVVDDSQLPKDRFSAERLKGVDSTLKIQPAKLEDSAVYLCASSPWDRTFEQYFGPGTRLTVT.

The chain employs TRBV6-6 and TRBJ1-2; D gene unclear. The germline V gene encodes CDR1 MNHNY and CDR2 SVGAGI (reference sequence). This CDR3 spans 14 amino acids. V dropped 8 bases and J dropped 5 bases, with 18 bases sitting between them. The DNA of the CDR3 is TGTGCCAGCCACCCCGGCGGGTTATTATATGGCTACACCTTC. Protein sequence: CASHPGGLLYGYTF.

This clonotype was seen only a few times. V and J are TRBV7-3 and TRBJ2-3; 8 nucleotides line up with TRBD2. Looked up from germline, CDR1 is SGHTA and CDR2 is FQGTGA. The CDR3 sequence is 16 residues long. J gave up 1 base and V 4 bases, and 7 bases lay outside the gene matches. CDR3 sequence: CASSSLGAGGTDTQYF. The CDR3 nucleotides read TGTGCCAGCAGCTCGCTTGGAGCGGGGGGCACAGATACGCAGTATTTT.

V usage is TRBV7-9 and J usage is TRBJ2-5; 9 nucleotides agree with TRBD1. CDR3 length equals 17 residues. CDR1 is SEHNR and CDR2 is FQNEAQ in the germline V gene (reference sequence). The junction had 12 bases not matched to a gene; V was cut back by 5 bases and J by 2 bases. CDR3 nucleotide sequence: TGTGCCAGCAGCCCGACTCAGTCGGGACAGGGACAAGAGACCCAGTACTTC. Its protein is CASSPTQSGQGQETQYF.

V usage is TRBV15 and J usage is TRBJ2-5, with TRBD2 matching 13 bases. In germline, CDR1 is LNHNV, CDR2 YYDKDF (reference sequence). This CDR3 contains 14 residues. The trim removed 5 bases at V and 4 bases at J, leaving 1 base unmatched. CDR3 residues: CATSWTSGGETQYF. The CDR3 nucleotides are TGTGCCACCAGCTGGACTAGCGGGGGAGAGACCCAGTACTTC.

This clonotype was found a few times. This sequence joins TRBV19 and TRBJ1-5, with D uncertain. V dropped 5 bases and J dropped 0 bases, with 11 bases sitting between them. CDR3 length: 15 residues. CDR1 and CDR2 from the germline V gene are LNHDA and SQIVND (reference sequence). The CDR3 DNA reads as TGTGCCAGTAGTTGGACGGTTGATAGCAATCAGCCCCAGCATTTT. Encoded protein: CASSWTVDSNQPQHF.

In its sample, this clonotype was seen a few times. The CDR3 loop reads CASSQDSGLDQPQHF. Written as DNA, the CDR3 is TGCGCCAGCAGCCAAGATTCCGGGCTCGATCAGCCCCAGCATTTT. The chain couples TRBV4-3 to TRBJ1-5, with D hard to call. V gave up 0 bases and J gave up 5 bases, with 11 bases separating them. The CDR3 has 15 residues. Germline V CDR1 and CDR2: LGHNA, YSLEER.

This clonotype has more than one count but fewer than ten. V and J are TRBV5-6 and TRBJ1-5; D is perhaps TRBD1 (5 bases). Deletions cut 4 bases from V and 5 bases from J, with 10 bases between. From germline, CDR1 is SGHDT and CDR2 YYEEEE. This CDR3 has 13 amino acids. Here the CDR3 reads CASSPTGHQPQHF. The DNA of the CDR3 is TGTGCCAGCAGCCCTACGGGGCATCAGCCCCAGCATTTT.

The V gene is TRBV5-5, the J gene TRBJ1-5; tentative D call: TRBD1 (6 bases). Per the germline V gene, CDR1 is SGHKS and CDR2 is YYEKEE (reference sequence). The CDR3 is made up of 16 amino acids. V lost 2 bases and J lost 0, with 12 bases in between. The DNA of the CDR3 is TGTGCCAGCAGCTTCGGAGGGGGGTATAGCAATCAGCCCCAGCATTTT. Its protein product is CASSFGGGYSNQPQHF.

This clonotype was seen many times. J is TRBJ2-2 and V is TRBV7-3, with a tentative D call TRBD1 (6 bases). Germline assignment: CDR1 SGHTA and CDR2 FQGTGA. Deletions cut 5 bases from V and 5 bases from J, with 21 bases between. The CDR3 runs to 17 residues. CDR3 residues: CASSPEYWTVTTGELFF. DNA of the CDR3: TGTGCCAGCAGCCCCGAATATTGGACAGTGACAACCGGGGAGCTGTTTTTT.

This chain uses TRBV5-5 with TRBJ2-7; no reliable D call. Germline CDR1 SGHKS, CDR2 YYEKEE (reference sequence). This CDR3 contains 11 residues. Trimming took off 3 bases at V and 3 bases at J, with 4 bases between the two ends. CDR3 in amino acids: CASSSFYEQYF. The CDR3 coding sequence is TGTGCCAGCAGCTCTTTCTACGAGCAGTACTTC.

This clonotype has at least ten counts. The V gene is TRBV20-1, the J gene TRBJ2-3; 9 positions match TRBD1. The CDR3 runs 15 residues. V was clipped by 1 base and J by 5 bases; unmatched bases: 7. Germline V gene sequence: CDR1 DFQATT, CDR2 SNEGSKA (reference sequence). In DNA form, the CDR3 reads TGCAGTGCTAGAGCAGCCGGGACAGGGCAAGATACGCAGTATTTT. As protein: CSARAAGTGQDTQYF.

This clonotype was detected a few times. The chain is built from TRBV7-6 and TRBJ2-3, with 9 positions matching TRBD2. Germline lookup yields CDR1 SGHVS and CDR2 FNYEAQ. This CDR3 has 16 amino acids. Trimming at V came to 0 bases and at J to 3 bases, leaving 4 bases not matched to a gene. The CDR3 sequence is CASSLAAGGQTDTQYF. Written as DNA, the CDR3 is TGTGCCAGCAGCTTAGCAGCGGGGGGACAGACAGATACGCAGTATTTT.

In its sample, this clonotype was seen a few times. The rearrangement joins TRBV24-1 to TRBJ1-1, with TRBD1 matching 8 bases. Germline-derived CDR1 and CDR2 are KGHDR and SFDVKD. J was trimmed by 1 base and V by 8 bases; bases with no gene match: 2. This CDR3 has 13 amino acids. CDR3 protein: CATITGGNTEAFF. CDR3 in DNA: TGTGCCACCATCACAGGGGGGAACACTGAAGCTTTCTTT.

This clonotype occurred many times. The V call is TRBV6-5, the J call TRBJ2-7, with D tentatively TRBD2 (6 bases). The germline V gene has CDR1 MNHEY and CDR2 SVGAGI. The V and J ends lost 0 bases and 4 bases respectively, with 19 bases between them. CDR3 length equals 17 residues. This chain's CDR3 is CASSYSTYGTHRYEQYF. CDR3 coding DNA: TGTGCCAGCAGTTACTCGACTTATGGGACTCATCGGTACGAGCAGTACTTC.

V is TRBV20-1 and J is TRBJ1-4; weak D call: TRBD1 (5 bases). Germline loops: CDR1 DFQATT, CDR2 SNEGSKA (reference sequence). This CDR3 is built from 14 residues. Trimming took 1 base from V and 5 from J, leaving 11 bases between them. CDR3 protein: CSARARGSNEKLFF. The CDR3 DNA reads TGCAGTGCTAGAGCTAGGGGTTCCAATGAAAAACTGTTTTTT.

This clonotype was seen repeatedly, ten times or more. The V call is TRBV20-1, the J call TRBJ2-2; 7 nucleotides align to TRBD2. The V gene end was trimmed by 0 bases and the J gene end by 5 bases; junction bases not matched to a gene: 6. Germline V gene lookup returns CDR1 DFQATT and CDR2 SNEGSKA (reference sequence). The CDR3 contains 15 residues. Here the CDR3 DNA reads TGCAGTGCTAGAGATCAGAGTAGCGGGACCGGGGAGCTGTTTTTT. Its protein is CSARDQSSGTGELFF.

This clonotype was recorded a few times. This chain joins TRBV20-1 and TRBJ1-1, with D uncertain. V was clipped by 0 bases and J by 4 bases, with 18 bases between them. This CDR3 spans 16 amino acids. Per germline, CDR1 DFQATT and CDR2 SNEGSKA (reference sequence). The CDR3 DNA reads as TGCAGTGCTAGAGATCGAGGCGGGGTATATGGCACTGAAGCTTTCTTT. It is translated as CSARDRGGVYGTEAFF.

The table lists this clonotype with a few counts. CDR3 bases: TGTGCCAGCAGTAAGGAAGTGGGGCTAGGCAAAAACATTCAGTACTTC. It codes for CASSKEVGLGKNIQYF. This chain uses TRBV12-3 or TRBV12-4 with TRBJ2-4, with D perhaps TRBD1 (5 bases). The CDR3 has 16 amino acids. Trimming pared 5 bases from V and 3 bases from J, leaving 17 bases between.

The CDR3 spells CASNPTDYNEQFF. CDR3 coding DNA: TGTGCCAGCAATCCTACAGATTACAATGAGCAGTTCTTC. The chain has TRBV7-2 and TRBJ2-1; D call uncertain. This CDR3 is built from 13 residues. V lost 7 bases to trimming and J lost 4 bases, with 11 bases between them. Germline CDR1 reads SGHTA; CDR2 reads FQGNSA.